This TCR beta chain derives from a study of cytomegalovirus exposure and HLA in healthy donors. Study findings and constraints: Within an earlier analysis, most TCR beta V segments proved productive either about 90% or about 30% of the time. As immune exposure information, only CMV serostatus was available.

Primers for the PCR totalled 60 Vbeta and 13 Jbeta. Assay: immunoSEQ multiplex PCR; the TCRdb copy retains only in-frame clones and omits some. The profile shows 100,000 to 150,000 clones, about 84% of them singletons. To note about this clone: Its antigen remains unknown.

V trimming: 0 bases; J trimming: 6 bases; junction bases outside the gene matches: 7. The CDR3 covers 16 residues. Germline lookup yields CDR1 LGHNA and CDR2 YNFKEQ. Donors consisted of healthy bone marrow donors. While unrecorded immune exposures were likely, the donors were nominally healthy when sampled. The origin of this receptor is a man aged 35-49 years in good health and CMV-seronegative. The rearrangement links TRBV4-2 to TRBJ1-2, with 10 bases that match TRBD1. Sequenced sample: PBMCs. The CDR3 coding sequence is TGTGCCAGCAGCCAAGAGCGGACAGGGGGGGTCGATGGCTACACCTTC. Its protein is CASSQERTGGVDGYTF.